This T cell receptor beta chain appears in the sequencing data of a study of T-cell memory formation after mild COVID-19 (dated by TCRdb to the early 2020s). About the investigation overall: TCR sequence clusters from the two donors were found to be largely donor specific. In a couple of donors, T-cell clones that expanded and contracted after mild COVID-19 were followed by sequencing TCRalpha and TCRbeta repertoires longitudinally. The cohort comprised two young, previously healthy adult volunteers, one female and one male.

Based on the germline V gene (reference sequence), the CDR1 and CDR2 sequences are SGHNT and YYREEE. The V end loses 0 bases and the J end loses 4 bases, and a stretch of 7 bases separates them. The CDR3, from cysteine to phenylalanine, totals 14 residues. Only the CDR3 DNA stays, 42 bases, in frame from base 1. Overall study outcomes, separate from this receptor: The study included only a couple of mild cases, and larger cohorts that include severe cases with pre-infection samples were judged to be necessary. Contracting CD4+ clones were found mainly in CM and EM memory subsets, while CD8+ clones were enriched in EMRA. Some responding clones were found in pre-infection memory, which suggests that pre-existing cross-reactive memory T cells took part in the SARS-CoV-2 response. SARS-CoV-2 specificity of the second-wave clones peaking on day 37 was not confirmed. From day 15 to 85, contracting clones showed balanced CD4/CD8 phenotypes, whereas a second wave of clones that expanded from day 15 to 37 leaned towards CD4+.

Sequencing used an Illumina NovaSeq 6000. TCRalpha and TCRbeta cDNA libraries were constructed by 5'RACE with constant-segment primers, with sample barcodes and unique molecular identifiers being introduced. RNA was extracted from every sample with Trizol reagent. Amplification of the libraries took two PCR steps, and the second step added a second sample barcode plus Illumina TruSeq adapters. The libraries were sequenced on an Illumina NovaSeq using 2 x 150 bp paired-end reads. As for the authors' bioinformatics: Reads were demultiplexed and collapsed into UMI-guided consensus sequences with migec v1.2.7. Using mixcr v2.1.11, the UMI consensuses were aligned to TRA and TRB V and J templates and assembled into clonotypes. A clonotype was counted as expanded or contracted only when both edgeR and NoisET called the clonotype significant, with the noise models trained on biological replicates. edgeR calls used a false discovery rate-adjusted p below 0.01 and a log2 fold-change threshold of 1. As an exploratory analysis of dynamics, PCA with hierarchical clustering was applied to max-normalized trajectories of the 1000 most abundant clonotypes. Separately sequenced CD4+ and CD8+ repertoires were used to assign the CD4 or CD8 phenotype of responding clones. In-frame beta chains were kept once TCRdb had trimmed the public reads at Q25 with fastp and called clones with MiXCR. Each entry is one CDR3 protein sequence, shown with its most common DNA and genes. The V and J calls come from TCRdb's annotation, not from the publication. In all, the sample holds hundreds of thousands of distinct CDR3 sequences, and 25% to 30% of those were seen once. About 14% of the sample lies in the top ten.

This clonotype was detected once. The clone's antigen remains unknown. The sample holds no much larger clone one base away, and base qualities are not on file. Ficoll-Paque density gradient centrifugation was the method used to isolate PBMCs. The sequenced material came from PBMCs or a T cell subset sorted from them (not recorded which). This TCR was sampled from an adult woman who had mild COVID-19 (a few samples of this study predate the infection). The sample titles of this study are shuffled in the database, so cell type and time point are left out; the donor was told from shared clones. The sequence is built from TRBV5-4 and TRBJ2-2, with the D gene call left open. The CDR3 is CASSLASVTGELFF. The base sequence is TGTGCCAGCAGCTTGGCGAGCGTCACCGGGGAGCTGTTTTTT.